This TCR beta chain was sequenced for a study of beta chain features in type 1 diabetes. V was clipped by 10 bases and J by 0 bases, with 13 bases between them. CDR1 is SNHLY, CDR2 FYNNEI, per germline. The CDR3 extends over 13 amino acids. The authors reverse transcribed all of the isolated RNA, so sequencing captured expressed TCRB transcripts. Produced via immunoSEQ multiplex PCR; TCRdb's table is partial and in-frame only. This table holds about 24,000 clones, approximately 70% found once. This clone was found a few times. The rearrangement links TRBV2 to TRBJ2-7; a weak D match, TRBD1 (6 bases). The clonotype was recovered from a woman between 40 and 55 years old in good health. Sequenced: Tregs from blood. As DNA, the CDR3 is TGTGCCACCGCGAGAGGGGGCTCCTACGAGCAGTACTTC. Translating it yields CATARGGSYEQYF.